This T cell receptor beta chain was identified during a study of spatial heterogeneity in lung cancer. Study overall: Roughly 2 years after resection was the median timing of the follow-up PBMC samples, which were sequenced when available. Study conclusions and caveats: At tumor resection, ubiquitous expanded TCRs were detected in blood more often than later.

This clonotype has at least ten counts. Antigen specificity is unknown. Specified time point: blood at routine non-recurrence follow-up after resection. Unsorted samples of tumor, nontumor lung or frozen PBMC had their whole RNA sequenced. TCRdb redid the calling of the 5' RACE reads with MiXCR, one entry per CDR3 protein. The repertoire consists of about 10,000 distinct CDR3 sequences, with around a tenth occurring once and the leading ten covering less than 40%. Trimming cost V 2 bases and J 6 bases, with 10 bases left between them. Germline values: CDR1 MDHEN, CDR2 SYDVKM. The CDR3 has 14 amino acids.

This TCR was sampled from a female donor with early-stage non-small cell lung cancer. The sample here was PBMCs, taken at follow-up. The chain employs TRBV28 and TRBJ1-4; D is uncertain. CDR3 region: CASSLVGLYEKLFF. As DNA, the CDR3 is TGTGCCAGCAGTTTAGTCGGACTCTATGAAAAACTGTTTTTT.